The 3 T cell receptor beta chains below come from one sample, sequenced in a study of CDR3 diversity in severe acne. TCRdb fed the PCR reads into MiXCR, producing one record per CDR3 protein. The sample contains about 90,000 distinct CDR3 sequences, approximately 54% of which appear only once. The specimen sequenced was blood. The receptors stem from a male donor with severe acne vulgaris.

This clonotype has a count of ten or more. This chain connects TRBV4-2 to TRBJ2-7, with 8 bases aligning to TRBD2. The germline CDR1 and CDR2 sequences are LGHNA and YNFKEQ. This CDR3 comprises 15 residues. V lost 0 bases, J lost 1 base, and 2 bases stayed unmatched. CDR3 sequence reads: CASSQDASGSYEQYF. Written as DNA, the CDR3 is TGTGCCAGCAGCCAAGATGCTAGCGGGTCCTACGAGCAGTACTTC.

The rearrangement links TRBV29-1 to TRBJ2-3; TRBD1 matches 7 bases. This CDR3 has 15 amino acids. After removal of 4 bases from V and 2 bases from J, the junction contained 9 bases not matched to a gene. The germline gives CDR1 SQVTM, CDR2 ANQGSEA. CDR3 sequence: CSVGLDRSPTDTQYF. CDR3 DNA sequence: TGCAGCGTTGGCTTGGACAGGTCCCCCACAGATACGCAGTATTTT.

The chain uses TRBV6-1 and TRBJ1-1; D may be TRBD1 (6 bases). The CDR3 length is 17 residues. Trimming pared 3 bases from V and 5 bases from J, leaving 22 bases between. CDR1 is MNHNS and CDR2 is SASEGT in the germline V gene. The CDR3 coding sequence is TGTGCCAGCAGTGATTTAGCGTTGGAGGGGGTGGGTACTGAAGCTTTCTTT. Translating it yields CASSDLALEGVGTEAFF.